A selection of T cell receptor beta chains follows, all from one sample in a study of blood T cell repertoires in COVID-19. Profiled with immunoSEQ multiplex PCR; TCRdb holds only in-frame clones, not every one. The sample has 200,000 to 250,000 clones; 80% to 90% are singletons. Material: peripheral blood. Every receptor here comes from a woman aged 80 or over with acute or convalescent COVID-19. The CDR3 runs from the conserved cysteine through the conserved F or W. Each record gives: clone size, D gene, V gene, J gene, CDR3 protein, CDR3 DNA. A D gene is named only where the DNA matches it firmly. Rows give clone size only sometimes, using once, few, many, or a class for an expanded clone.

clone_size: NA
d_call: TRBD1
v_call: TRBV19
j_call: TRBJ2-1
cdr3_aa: CASSIRQGTFSEQFF
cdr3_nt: TGTGCCAGTAGTATAAGACAGGGGACGTTTAGTGAGCAGTTCTTC

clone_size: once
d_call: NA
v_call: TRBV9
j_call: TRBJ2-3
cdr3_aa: CASSVQASDTQYF
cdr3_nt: TGTGCCAGCAGCGTCCAGGCTTCAGATACGCAGTATTTT

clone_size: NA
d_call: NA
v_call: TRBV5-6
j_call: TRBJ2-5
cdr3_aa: CASSFTPRETQYF
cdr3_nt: TGTGCCAGCAGCTTCACTCCTCGGGAGACCCAGTACTTC

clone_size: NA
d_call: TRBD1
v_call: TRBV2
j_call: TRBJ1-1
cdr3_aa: CASRADIGQAEAFF
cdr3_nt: TGTGCCAGCAGGGCAGATATTGGACAGGCTGAAGCTTTCTTT

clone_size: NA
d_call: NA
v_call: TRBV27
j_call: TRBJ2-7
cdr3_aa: CASRGPPLYGSYEQYF
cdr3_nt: TGTGCCAGCAGAGGTCCACCCCTTTACGGGTCCTACGAGCAGTACTTC

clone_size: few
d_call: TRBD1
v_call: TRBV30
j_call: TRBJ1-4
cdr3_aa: CAWSVGTGNEKLFF
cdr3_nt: TGTGCCTGGAGTGTAGGGACAGGGAACGAAAAACTGTTTTTT

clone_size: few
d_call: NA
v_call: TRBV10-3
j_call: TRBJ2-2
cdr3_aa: CAISEATASGELFF
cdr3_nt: TGTGCCATCAGTGAAGCGACAGCGTCCGGGGAGCTGTTTTTT

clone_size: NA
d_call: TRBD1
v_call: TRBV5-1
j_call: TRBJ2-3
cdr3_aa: CASSTDRESTDTQYF
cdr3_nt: TGCGCCAGCAGCACGGACAGGGAGAGCACAGATACGCAGTATTTT

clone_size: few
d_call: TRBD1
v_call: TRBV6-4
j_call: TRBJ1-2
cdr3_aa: CASSDLRDSLSGDGYTF
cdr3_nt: TGTGCCAGCAGTGACCTACGGGACAGCCTCTCAGGGGATGGCTACACCTTC

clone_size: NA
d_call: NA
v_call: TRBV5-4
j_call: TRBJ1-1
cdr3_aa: CASSLAGLRTEAFF
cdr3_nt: TGTGCCAGCAGCTTGGCAGGGTTAAGGACTGAAGCTTTCTTT

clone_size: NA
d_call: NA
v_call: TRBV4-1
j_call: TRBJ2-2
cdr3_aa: CASSPADRGTGELFF
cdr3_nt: TGCGCCAGCAGCCCGGCGGACAGAGGGACCGGGGAGCTGTTTTTT

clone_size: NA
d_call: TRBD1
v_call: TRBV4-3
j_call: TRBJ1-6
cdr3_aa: CASTTGTNSPLHF
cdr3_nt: TGCGCCAGCACGACAGGGACAAATTCACCCCTCCACTTT

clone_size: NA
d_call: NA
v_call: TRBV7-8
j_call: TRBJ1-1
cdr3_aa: CASSAGNINTEAFF
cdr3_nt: TGTGCCAGCAGCGCAGGTAACATCAACACTGAAGCTTTCTTT

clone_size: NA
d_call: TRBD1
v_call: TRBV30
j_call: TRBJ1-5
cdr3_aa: CAWRGQVNQPQHF
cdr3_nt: TGTGCCTGGAGGGGACAGGTCAATCAGCCCCAGCATTTT

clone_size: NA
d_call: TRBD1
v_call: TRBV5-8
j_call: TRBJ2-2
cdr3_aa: CASSLTWDRNTGELFF
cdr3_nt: TGTGCCAGCAGCCTAACCTGGGACAGAAACACCGGGGAGCTGTTTTTT